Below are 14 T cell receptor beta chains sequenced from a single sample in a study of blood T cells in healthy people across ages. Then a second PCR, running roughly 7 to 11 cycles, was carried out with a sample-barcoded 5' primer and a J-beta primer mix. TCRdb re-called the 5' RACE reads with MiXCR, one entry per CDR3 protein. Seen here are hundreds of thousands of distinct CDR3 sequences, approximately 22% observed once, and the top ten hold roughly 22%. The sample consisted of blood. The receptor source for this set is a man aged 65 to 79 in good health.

CDR3 residues: CASSFKGMEKLFF. The CDR3 region has the DNA TGTGCCAGCAGCTTTAAGGGGATGGAAAAACTGTTTTTT. The V call is TRBV7-9, the J call TRBJ1-4, with a tentative D call TRBD1 (5 bases). The CDR3 runs 13 residues. V gave up 3 bases and J gave up 8 bases, with 10 bases separating them. The germline V gene has CDR1 SEHNR and CDR2 FQNEAQ (reference sequence).

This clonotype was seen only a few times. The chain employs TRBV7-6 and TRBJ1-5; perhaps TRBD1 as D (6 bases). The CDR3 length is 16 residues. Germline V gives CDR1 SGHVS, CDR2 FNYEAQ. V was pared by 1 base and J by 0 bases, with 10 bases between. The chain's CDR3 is CASSLGTVYSNQPQHF. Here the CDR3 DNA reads TGTGCCAGCAGCTTAGGGACAGTTTATAGCAATCAGCCCCAGCATTTT.

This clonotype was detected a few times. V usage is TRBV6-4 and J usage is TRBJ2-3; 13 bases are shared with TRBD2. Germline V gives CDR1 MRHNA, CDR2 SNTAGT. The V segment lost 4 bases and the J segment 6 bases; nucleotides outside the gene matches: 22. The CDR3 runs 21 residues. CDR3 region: CASSVLRLAGGPGRVVDTQYF. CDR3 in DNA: TGTGCCAGCAGTGTCTTGAGACTAGCGGGGGGTCCAGGACGTGTCGTCGATACGCAGTATTTT.

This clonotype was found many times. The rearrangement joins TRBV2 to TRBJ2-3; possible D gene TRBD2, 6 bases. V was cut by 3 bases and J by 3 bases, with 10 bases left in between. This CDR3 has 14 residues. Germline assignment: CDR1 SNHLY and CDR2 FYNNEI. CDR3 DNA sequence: TGTGCCAGCAGTGAGGCTAGCGAAACAGATACGCAGTATTTT. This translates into CASSEASETDTQYF.

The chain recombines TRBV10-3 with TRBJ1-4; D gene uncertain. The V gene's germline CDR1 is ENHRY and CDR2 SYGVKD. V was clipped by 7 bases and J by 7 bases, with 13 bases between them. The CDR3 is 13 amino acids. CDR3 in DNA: TGTGCCATCAAGGAGGCCCCTCGTGAAAAACTGTTTTTT. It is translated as CAIKEAPREKLFF.

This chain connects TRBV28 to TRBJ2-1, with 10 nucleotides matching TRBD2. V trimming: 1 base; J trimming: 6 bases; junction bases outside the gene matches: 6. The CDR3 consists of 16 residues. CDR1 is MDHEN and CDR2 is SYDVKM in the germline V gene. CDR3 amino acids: CASSLFLAGARNEQFF. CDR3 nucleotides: TGTGCCAGCAGTTTATTCCTAGCGGGGGCCCGCAATGAGCAGTTCTTC. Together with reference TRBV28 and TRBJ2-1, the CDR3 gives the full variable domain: DVKVTQSSRYLVKRTGEKVFLECVQDMDHENMFWYRQDPGLGLRLIYFSYDVKMKEKGDIPEGYSVSREKKERFSLILESASTNQTSMYLCASSLFLAGARNEQFFGPGTRLTVL.

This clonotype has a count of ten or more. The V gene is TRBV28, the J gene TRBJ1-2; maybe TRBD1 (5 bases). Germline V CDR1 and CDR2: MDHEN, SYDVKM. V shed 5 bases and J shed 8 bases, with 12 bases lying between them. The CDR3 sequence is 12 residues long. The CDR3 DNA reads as TGTGCCAGCAGTCAACAAAGGGGCGGCTACACCTTC. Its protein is CASSQQRGGYTF.

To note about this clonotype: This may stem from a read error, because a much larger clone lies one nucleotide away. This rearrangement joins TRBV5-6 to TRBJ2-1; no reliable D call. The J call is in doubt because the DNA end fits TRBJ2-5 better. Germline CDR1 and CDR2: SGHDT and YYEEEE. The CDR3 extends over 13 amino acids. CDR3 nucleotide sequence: TGTGCCAGCAGCTTAGTAAGGGCTGAGCCCCAGTACTTC. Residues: CASSLVRAEPQYF.

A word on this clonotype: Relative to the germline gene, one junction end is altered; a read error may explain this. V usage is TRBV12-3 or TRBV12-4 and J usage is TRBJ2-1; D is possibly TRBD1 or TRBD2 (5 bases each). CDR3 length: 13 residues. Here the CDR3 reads CANSARGRHEQFF. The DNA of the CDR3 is TGTGCCAACAGTGCCCGGGGACGTCATGAGCAGTTCTTC.

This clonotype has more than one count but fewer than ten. CDR3 in amino acids: CASSLAHRVFDTQYF. In DNA form, the CDR3 reads TGTGCCAGCAGCTTAGCTCACAGGGTTTTCGATACGCAGTATTTT. The chain is built from TRBV11-2 and TRBJ2-3, with D possibly matching TRBD1 (6 bases). The germline CDR1 and CDR2 sequences are SGHAT and FQNNGV. The CDR3 extends over 15 amino acids. V lost 1 base and J 6 bases, leaving 14 bases between the germline ends.

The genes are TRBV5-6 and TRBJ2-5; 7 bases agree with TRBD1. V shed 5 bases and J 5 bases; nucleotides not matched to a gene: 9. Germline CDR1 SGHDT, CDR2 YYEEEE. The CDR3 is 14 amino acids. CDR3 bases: TGTGCCAGCAGGTATCGGGGACAGTCGGAGACCCAGTACTTC. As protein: CASRYRGQSETQYF. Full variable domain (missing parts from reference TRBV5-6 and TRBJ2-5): DAGVTQSPTHLIKTRGQQVTLRCSPKSGHDTVSWYQQALGQGPQFIFQYYEEEERQRGNFPDRFSGHQFPNYSSELNVNALLLGDSALYLCASRYRGQSETQYFGPGTRLLVL.

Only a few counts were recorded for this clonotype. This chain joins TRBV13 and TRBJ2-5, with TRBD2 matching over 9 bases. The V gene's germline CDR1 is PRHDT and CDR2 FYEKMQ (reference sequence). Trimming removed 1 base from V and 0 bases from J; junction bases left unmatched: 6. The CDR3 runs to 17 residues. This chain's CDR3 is CASSLVGIAGDQETQYF. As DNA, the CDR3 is TGTGCCAGCAGCTTAGTAGGGATAGCGGGGGACCAAGAGACCCAGTACTTC.

The chain's CDR3 is CASSLTGIEPDTQYF. The DNA for the CDR3 is TGTGCCAGCAGCTTGACAGGGATAGAGCCAGATACGCAGTATTTT. This sequence joins TRBV5-5 and TRBJ2-3; maybe TRBD1 (6 bases). V lost 1 base to trimming and J lost 4 bases, with 13 bases between them. CDR1 SGHKS and CDR2 YYEKEE come from the germline V gene (reference sequence). CDR3 size: 15 residues.

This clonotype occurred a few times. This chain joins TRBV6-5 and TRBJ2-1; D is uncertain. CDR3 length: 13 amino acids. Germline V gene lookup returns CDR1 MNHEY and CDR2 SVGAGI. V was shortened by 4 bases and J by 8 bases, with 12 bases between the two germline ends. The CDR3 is CASSSQNSDEQFF. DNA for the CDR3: TGTGCCAGCAGTTCCCAGAACTCAGATGAGCAGTTCTTC.